Included here is one T cell receptor beta chain sequence, with context. This entry comes from a study of blood T cell repertoires in COVID-19. For the study at large: Spain, Italy and the United States supplied samples that represented acute and convalescent COVID-19. T cells, B-cell-depleted T cells, or PBMCs supplied cDNA or gDNA.

Trimming stripped 0 bases from V and 1 base from J, with 8 bases between. There are 15 residues in the CDR3. Per germline, CDR1 LNHDA and CDR2 SQIVND (reference sequence). In the authors' workflow: Cell counts per sample came from amplifying reference gene primers. Measured with immunoSEQ multiplex PCR; TCRdb has only the in-frame clones, and not every one. The DNA gave D and trimming, while V, J and clone size come from that table. This table holds 210,000 or so clones, 88% found once. The gene calls are TRBV19 and TRBJ2-3; D ambiguous. This sequence was found in a young man with active or convalescent COVID-19. Material: peripheral blood. Here the CDR3 reads CASSIEVTRTDTQYF. The CDR3 DNA reads TGTGCCAGTAGTATAGAGGTCACACGCACAGATACGCAGTATTTT.